The subject of this entry is one TCR beta chain. What it binds is not known. These data come from a study of T cell responses to AZD1222 COVID-19 vaccine. Study-level background: Pooling of second doses given at about 4 or about 12 weeks was done. Study outcomes and limitations: Compared with day 0, the breadth and depth of the Spike-specific TCR repertoire rose significantly after two doses of AZD1222.

The table came from immunoSEQ multiplex PCR; TCRdb's copy has only in-frame clones and leaves some out. The sample includes 100,000 to 150,000 clones, roughly 90% of them seen just once. V trimming: 2 bases; J trimming: 2 bases; junction bases outside the gene matches: 5. Germline V gene sequence: CDR1 LGHDT, CDR2 YNNKEL (reference sequence). This CDR3 is 16 amino acids long. This specimen consisted of peripheral blood, obtained on day 0 of AZD1222 vaccination. The TCR sequence derives from an adult in good health. The chain carries TRBV3-1 (or the pseudogene TRBV3-2) and TRBJ2-5, with TRBD1 matching over 10 bases. The CDR3 region is CASSQHGTGVQETQYF. The CDR3 nucleotides read TGTGCCAGCAGCCAACACGGGACAGGGGTGCAAGAGACCCAGTACTTC.